The clone carrying this T cell receptor beta chain has ten or more counts. No antigen is known for it. HTBI primers from iRepertoire and Arm-PCR of CDR3 regions yielded the TCR beta libraries. A single record per CDR3 protein comes from TCRdb applying MiXCR to the multiplex PCR reads. Here the sample spans 400,000 to 500,000 distinct CDR3 sequences, about 15% being singletons. The time point: newly diagnosed GD, antithyroid drugs for less than 3 months. PBMC RNA served as the TCR library source. A roughly 8.1-milliliter sample of peripheral blood was drawn into EDTA tubes. The data belong to a study of regulatory T cells in long-lasting Graves disease. Overall study findings and caveats: Sharing of public clonotypes was greater in persistent patients (about 2,700) than in new patients (more than 900).

Trimming took 3 bases from V and 3 from J, leaving 11 bases between them. The CDR3 consists of 14 residues. These sequences were also reported in another study, on T cells in Graves' hyperthyroidism and ophthalmopathy. This second study notes: The model identified upcoming ophthalmopathy a median approximately 6.5 months ahead of onset.

The sequencing here drew on peripheral blood mononuclear cells (PBMCs), taken at new diagnosis, from a patient treated with antithyroid drugs. This clonotype was obtained from a woman in her thirties with Graves disease. This chain links TRBV12-3 or TRBV12-4 with TRBJ1-1, with D possibly being TRBD1 (6 bases). Here the CDR3 reads CASSFLAGDTEAFF. CDR3 sequence (DNA): TGTGCCAGCAGTTTCCTGGCAGGGGACACTGAAGCTTTCTTT.